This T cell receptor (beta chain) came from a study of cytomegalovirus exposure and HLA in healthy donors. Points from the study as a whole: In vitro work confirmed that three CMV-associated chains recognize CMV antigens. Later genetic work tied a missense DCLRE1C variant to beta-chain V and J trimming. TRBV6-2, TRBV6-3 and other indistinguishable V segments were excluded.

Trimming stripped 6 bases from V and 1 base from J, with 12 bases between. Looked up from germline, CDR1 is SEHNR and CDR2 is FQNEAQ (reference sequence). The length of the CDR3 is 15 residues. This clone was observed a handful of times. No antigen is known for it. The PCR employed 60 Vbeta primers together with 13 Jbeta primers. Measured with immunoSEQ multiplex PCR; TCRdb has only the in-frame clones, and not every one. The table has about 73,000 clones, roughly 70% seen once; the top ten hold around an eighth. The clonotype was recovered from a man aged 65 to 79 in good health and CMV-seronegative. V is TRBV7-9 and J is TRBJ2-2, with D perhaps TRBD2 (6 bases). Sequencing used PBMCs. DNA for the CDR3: TGTGCCAGCAGACCCGGGACTCTGAACACCGGGGAGCTGTTTTTT. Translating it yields CASRPGTLNTGELFF.